This is a list of T cell receptor beta chains from one sample in a study of blood T cell repertoires in COVID-19. Assay: immunoSEQ multiplex PCR; the TCRdb copy retains only in-frame clones and omits some. The table has about 260,000 clones, roughly nine tenths seen once. The specimen sequenced was peripheral blood. The receptors here all came from a man aged 55 to 70 who had recovered from COVID-19. Both conserved end residues are part of each CDR3. A D gene is named only where the DNA matches it firmly. Only part of the rows carry a size: once, few, many, or a class if the clone is expanded.

j_call	d_call	clone_size	v_call	cdr3_nt	cdr3_aa
TRBJ1-1	NA	few	TRBV6-5	TGTGCCAGCAGTTACTCAGGGGCCCAGGCCGAAGCTTTCTTT	CASSYSGAQAEAFF
TRBJ1-2	NA	NA	TRBV29-1	TGCAGCGTTGACGGAGGGGCAGGTGGCTACACCTTC	CSVDGGAGGYTF
TRBJ1-1	TRBD1	NA	TRBV5-1	TGCGCCAGCAGCTCGGGGACAGGGGTAACGTTGACTGAAGCTTTCTTT	CASSSGTGVTLTEAFF
TRBJ2-7	TRBD1	NA	TRBV13	TGTGCCAGCAGCGCGAGGGGACAGGGAGCCTACGAGCAGTACTTC	CASSARGQGAYEQYF
TRBJ1-2	NA	NA	TRBV7-8	TGTGCCAGCAGCTCGCCCGGGACAAGAAGGGATGGCTACACCTTC	CASSSPGTRRDGYTF
TRBJ1-1	NA	NA	TRBV11-1	TGTGCCAGCAGCTTAGAGGTGGAGCGTGAAGCTTTCTTT	CASSLEVEREAFF
TRBJ1-6	NA	NA	TRBV7-9	TGTGCCAGCAGCGAACAGAAAAATAATTCACCCCTCCACTTT	CASSEQKNNSPLHF
TRBJ2-1	TRBD2	once	TRBV3-1/TRBV3-2	TGTGCCAGCAGCCAAGATATTCGCGGGGGGGCTAACAATGAGCAGTTCTTC	CASSQDIRGGANNEQFF
TRBJ2-7	TRBD1	NA	TRBV29-1	TGCAGCGTCCAGGGGGCGCGGGACGAGCAGTACTTC	CSVQGARDEQYF
TRBJ1-2	NA	NA	TRBV7-2	TGTGCCAGCAGCTTAAACCCGGGCGTCGGGGAAGATGGCTACACCTTC	CASSLNPGVGEDGYTF
TRBJ2-3	NA	NA	TRBV7-3	TGTGCCAGCAGCGAGGGGGATGTCACAGATACGCAGTATTTT	CASSEGDVTDTQYF
TRBJ1-2	NA	once	TRBV7-9	TGTGCCAGCAGCGAGGACAGCCTGTATGGCTACACCTTC	CASSEDSLYGYTF
TRBJ2-5	NA	few	TRBV5-6	TGTGCCAGCAGCTTGCCGGACCACCAGGGGACCCAGTACTTC	CASSLPDHQGTQYF
TRBJ2-7	NA	NA	TRBV11-2	TGTGCCAGCAGCTCCACAGACTCCTACGAGCAGTACTTC	CASSSTDSYEQYF
TRBJ2-1	NA	NA	TRBV5-1	TGCGCCAGCAGCTTTGGACAAAGCTCCTACAATGAGCAGTTCTTC	CASSFGQSSYNEQFF
TRBJ2-1	NA	NA	TRBV19	TGTGCCAGTACCGAGGATGCAGAAGGACACGGCTACAATGAGCAGTTCTTC	CASTEDAEGHGYNEQFF
TRBJ1-1	NA	NA	TRBV5-1	TGCGCCAGCAAGGGCAGGGAAGGCGGCATAACTGAAGCTTTCTTT	CASKGREGGITEAFF
TRBJ2-1	TRBD2	NA	TRBV6-1	TGTGCCAGCGCGCCTAGCGGAAGCAATGAGCAGTTCTTC	CASAPSGSNEQFF
TRBJ2-3	TRBD2	NA	TRBV4-2	TGTGCCAGCAGCCAAGTCTCTAGCGGGGGGGCCGGCACAGATACGCAGTATTTT	CASSQVSSGGAGTDTQYF
TRBJ2-1	TRBD1	NA	TRBV5-1	TGCGCCAGCAGCTTCTCGGACAGGGTAATGGCCTACAATGAGCAGTTCTTC	CASSFSDRVMAYNEQFF
TRBJ1-1	NA	NA	TRBV3-1/TRBV3-2	TGTGCCAGCAGCTCGACGTGGGCAGAAGCTTTCTTT	CASSSTWAEAFF
TRBJ2-5	TRBD2	once	TRBV5-1	TGCGCCAGCAGGCCCGGGACTAGCGGAGGAGAGACCCAGTACTTC	CASRPGTSGGETQYF
TRBJ2-2	TRBD1	NA	TRBV7-9	TGTGCCAGCAGCTTAGCCGGACAGGGGGCAGTCGGGGAGCTGTTTTTT	CASSLAGQGAVGELFF
TRBJ1-2	NA	NA	TRBV5-6	TGTGCCAGCAGTAAAATAGGGACACTCTATGGCTACACCTTC	CASSKIGTLYGYTF
TRBJ2-7	TRBD1	once	TRBV28	TGTGCCAGCAACGTACAGGGGGCCCATGGGGAGCAGTACTTC	CASNVQGAHGEQYF
TRBJ2-3	NA	NA	TRBV6-5	TGTGCCAGCAGCGCCGGGACTGCAAGCACAGATACGCAGTATTTT	CASSAGTASTDTQYF
TRBJ2-7	TRBD1	NA	TRBV10-3	TGTGCCATCAGTGAGTCGTACAGGGGACGGTACGAGCAGTACTTC	CAISESYRGRYEQYF
TRBJ1-4	NA	NA	TRBV3-1/TRBV3-2	TGTGCCAGCAGCCAAGCTCCCTCGGGGGGTGAAAAACTGTTTTTT	CASSQAPSGGEKLFF
TRBJ1-2	NA	NA	TRBV5-6	TGTGCCAGCAGCTTCCAGGGTTCGAGCGGCTACACCTTC	CASSFQGSSGYTF
TRBJ2-7	NA	NA	TRBV9	TGTGCCAGCAGCGTAGGTGTTGGCAGGACCTACGAGCAGTACTTC	CASSVGVGRTYEQYF
TRBJ1-5	TRBD1	NA	TRBV15	TGTGCCACCAGCAGGGGACAGGGTAGGGATCAGCCCCAGCATTTT	CATSRGQGRDQPQHF
TRBJ1-4	NA	NA	TRBV6-6	TGTGCCAGCAGTTACTCCGCGGGGGGGGGAGAGTTTTTT	CASSYSAGGGEFF
TRBJ2-2	TRBD2	many	TRBV19	TGTGCCAGTCGTCGGCGGGAGACGAACACCGGGGAGCTGTTTTTT	CASRRRETNTGELFF
TRBJ2-5	TRBD1	NA	TRBV5-1	TGCGCCAGCAGCTTGAAACAGGGGGGAATGGAGACCCAGTACTTC	CASSLKQGGMETQYF
TRBJ2-7	NA	NA	TRBV7-2	TGTGCCAGCAGCCCTGCAGCCGGGGGCTACGAGCAGTACTTC	CASSPAAGGYEQYF
TRBJ1-2	TRBD1	NA	TRBV6-1	TGTGCCAGCAGTGGCCCGGGACAGGCGACGGGCTATGGCTACACCTTC	CASSGPGQATGYGYTF
TRBJ2-5	TRBD2	NA	TRBV7-2	TGTGCCAGCAGCTCGGACTTAGCGGGGGGGACGAAGACCCAGTACTTC	CASSSDLAGGTKTQYF
TRBJ2-3	TRBD1	NA	TRBV5-1	TGCGCCACCAACCGGGGACAGGGGGAAGATACGCAGTATTTT	CATNRGQGEDTQYF
TRBJ1-1	NA	NA	TRBV19	TGTGCCAGTAGTATAAGAGGCACCGAAAACACTGAAGCTTTCTTT	CASSIRGTENTEAFF
TRBJ2-2	NA	NA	TRBV5-1	TGCGCCAGCAGCTTCAACTCACAGGCCGGGGAGCTGTTTTTT	CASSFNSQAGELFF
TRBJ1-2	TRBD1	NA	TRBV6-5	TGTGCCAGCAGTTACTCAGCCGGGACAGTCTATGGCTACACCTTC	CASSYSAGTVYGYTF
TRBJ1-2	TRBD1	NA	TRBV19	TGTGCCAGTAGCACAGGGGACTCTAACTATGGCTACACCTTC	CASSTGDSNYGYTF
TRBJ1-2	NA	NA	TRBV7-9	TGTGCCAGCAGCTTAAATAACCCAGGGTTTTTTGACTATGGCTACACCTTC	CASSLNNPGFFDYGYTF
TRBJ2-7	NA	once	TRBV7-2	TGTGCCAGCAGCTTAAACCAGGGGACCGGCGAGCAGTACTTC	CASSLNQGTGEQYF
TRBJ2-5	TRBD2	NA	TRBV30	TGTGCCTGGGGGACTAGCGGGGGCCAAGAGACCCAGTACTTC	CAWGTSGGQETQYF
TRBJ1-2	NA	NA	TRBV6-5	TGTGCCAGCAGTAAGAGGGCGTTAGCTAACTATGGCTACACCTTC	CASSKRALANYGYTF
TRBJ2-7	NA	NA	TRBV15	TGTGCCACCAGCAGAGGACAGGTGGAGTACGAGCAGTACTTC	CATSRGQVEYEQYF
TRBJ2-3	TRBD1	NA	TRBV2	TGTGCCAGCAGTGAGGGCAGGGGGCTTGCAGATACGCAGTATTTT	CASSEGRGLADTQYF
TRBJ2-3	NA	NA	TRBV18	TGTGCCAGCTCACCTTCTATTTTGGATACGCAGTATTTT	CASSPSILDTQYF
TRBJ1-5	TRBD1	NA	TRBV7-6	TGTGCCAGCAGCCTAGATGCGACAGGGGGCGGTCAGCCCCAGCATTTT	CASSLDATGGGQPQHF
TRBJ1-6	NA	NA	TRBV7-2	TGTGCCAGCAGCTTAGATATGGGGGGGAGGTCACCCCTCCACTTT	CASSLDMGGRSPLHF
TRBJ1-1	NA	once	TRBV3-1/TRBV3-2	TGTGCCAGCAGCCAGGGCAGTTTGAACACTGAAGCTTTCTTT	CASSQGSLNTEAFF
TRBJ2-1	TRBD2	NA	TRBV6-4	TGTGCCTGGCCGGGACTAGCGGGGGTTGCAGGGCTCTTC	CAWPGLAGVAGLF